Following are 21 T cell receptor beta chains from one sample sequenced in a study of blood T cell repertoires in COVID-19. This table comes from immunoSEQ multiplex PCR, and its TCRdb copy is limited to in-frame clones, with some not included. Here the sample spans roughly 570,000 clones, 70% to 90% being singletons. Sequencing was performed on peripheral blood. The origin of the receptors is a woman between 50 and 59 years old with COVID-19, enrolled during active disease.

This clone was found once. The chain is built from TRBV7-8 and TRBJ2-7; the D call may be TRBD1 or TRBD2 (7 bases each). Trimming removed 5 bases from V and 6 bases from J, with 11 bases in between. CDR3 length: 12 amino acids. The germline V gene encodes CDR1 SGHVS and CDR2 FQNEAQ. Here the CDR3 DNA reads TGTGCCAGCAGCCAGGGGGGGTTCGAGCAGTACTTC. Its translation is CASSQGGFEQYF. The full variable domain, in which reference TRBV7-8 and TRBJ2-7 provide the parts outside the CDR3, is GAGVSQSPRYKVAKRGQDVALRCDPISGHVSLFWYQQALGQGPEFLTYFQNEAQLDKSGLPSDRFFAERPEGSVSTLKIQRTQQEDSAVYLCASSQGGFEQYFGPGTRLTVT.

This chain connects TRBV19 to TRBJ2-3; 12 bases map to TRBD2. V dropped 5 bases and J dropped 9; count of bases not matched to a gene: 15. The CDR3 is 17 residues long. Germline-derived CDR1 and CDR2 are LNHDA and SQIVND (reference sequence). DNA of the CDR3: TGTGCCAGTAGTCCCCAACTAGCGGGGGGTCCCCGGTCCACGCAGTATTTT. Residues: CASSPQLAGGPRSTQYF.

J is TRBJ1-1 and V is TRBV29-1, with D unclear. Germline V CDR1 and CDR2: SQVTM, ANQGSEA. CDR3 size: 13 residues. The V end was cut by 5 bases, the J end by 1 base, with 11 bases between. The CDR3, as DNA: TGCAGCGTTTCGTTTTACGGGAACACTGAAGCTTTCTTT. Translation gives CSVSFYGNTEAFF.

The chain combines TRBV4-1 with TRBJ2-2; D is undetermined. V lost 1 base, J lost 7 bases, and 4 bases lay in between. There are 12 residues in the CDR3. Germline V gene sequence: CDR1 MGHRA, CDR2 YSYEKL. Here the CDR3 reads CASSQVSGELFF. In DNA form, the CDR3 reads TGCGCCAGCAGCCAAGTCAGCGGGGAGCTGTTTTTT.

This chain joins TRBV5-4 and TRBJ1-4; 7 bases map to TRBD1. Germline CDR1 is SGHNT and CDR2 is YYREEE (reference sequence). V dropped 1 base and J dropped 6; count of bases not matched to a gene: 3. The CDR3 covers 14 residues. This CDR3 is CASSLRGRDEKLFF. In DNA form, the CDR3 reads TGTGCCAGCAGCTTGAGGGGGCGGGATGAAAAACTGTTTTTT.

Here the CDR3 DNA reads TGTGCCAGTAGTATAGTAGACTCTGGAAACACCATATATTTT. As protein: CASSIVDSGNTIYF. The gene calls are TRBV19 and TRBJ1-3; D uncertain. V lost 1 base and J lost 0, with 4 bases in between. This CDR3 is built from 14 residues. The germline V gene encodes CDR1 LNHDA and CDR2 SQIVND (reference sequence).

The chain carries TRBV13 and TRBJ1-1; D is unresolved. The CDR3 consists of 13 residues. The V end was cut by 3 bases, the J end by 10 bases, with 15 bases between. Germline values: CDR1 PRHDT, CDR2 FYEKMQ (reference sequence). CDR3 nucleotides: TGTGCCAGCAGCTTCTCAACAACCGAAGTAGCTTTCTTT. Protein: CASSFSTTEVAFF.

The gene calls are TRBV6-5 and TRBJ2-7; D possibly corresponds to TRBD1 (7 bases). Trimming shortened V by 5 bases and J by 0 bases, and 14 bases separated the two germline ends. The germline V gene encodes CDR1 MNHEY and CDR2 SVGAGI. This CDR3 is 15 amino acids long. The CDR3 DNA reads TGTGCCAGCAGTAGATCAGGGGGGCTCTCCTACGAGCAGTACTTC. It encodes CASSRSGGLSYEQYF.

The chain uses TRBV9 and TRBJ2-2, with D maybe TRBD1 (5 bases). Germline CDR1 and CDR2: SGDLS and YYNGEE. V was trimmed by 0 bases and J by 4 bases, leaving 10 bases between them. The CDR3 contains 15 residues. DNA for the CDR3: TGTGCCAGCAGCGTAGAGGGGTGGGCCACCGGGGAGCTGTTTTTT. This gives the protein CASSVEGWATGELFF.

The genes are TRBV6-4 and TRBJ1-2; D may be TRBD1 (6 bases). Germline-derived CDR1 and CDR2 are MRHNA and SNTAGT. The V gene lost 3 bases and the J gene lost 9 bases, with 14 bases spanning the gap. The length of the CDR3 is 13 residues. This chain's CDR3 is CASSEIRGASYTF. DNA of the CDR3: TGTGCCAGCAGTGAGATCAGGGGTGCTAGCTACACCTTC.

The rearrangement uses TRBV7-2 and TRBJ2-3; no clear D. This CDR3 region has 16 residues. V was pared by 4 bases and J by 0 bases, with 14 bases between. CDR1 is SGHTA and CDR2 is FQGNSA in the germline V gene. CDR3 residues: CASSSILPSSTDTQYF. CDR3 DNA: TGTGCCAGCAGCTCTATACTACCCTCTAGCACAGATACGCAGTATTTT.

This chain connects TRBV27 to TRBJ2-1, with 12 bases identical to TRBD2. The germline gives CDR1 MNHEY, CDR2 SMNVEV (reference sequence). The V gene end was trimmed by 6 bases and the J gene end by 7 bases; junction bases not matched to a gene: 4. The CDR3 loop spans 14 amino acids. In DNA, the CDR3 is TGTGCCAGCAGACTAGCGGGGGGCGAAAATGAGCAGTTCTTC. Amino acid sequence: CASRLAGGENEQFF.

V and J are TRBV28 and TRBJ2-2, with D uncertain. V gave up 3 bases and J gave up 4 bases, with 6 bases separating them. This CDR3 has 13 amino acids. Germline-derived CDR1 and CDR2 are MDHEN and SYDVKM. DNA of the CDR3: TGTGCCAGCAGTTTCCAACTCACCGGGGAGCTGTTTTTT. This translates into CASSFQLTGELFF.

The V gene is TRBV18, the J gene TRBJ2-3; D remains ambiguous. CDR1 KGHSH and CDR2 LQKENI come from the germline V gene. V was cut by 6 bases and J by 0 bases, with 7 bases left in between. The CDR3 sequence is 13 residues long. Written as DNA, the CDR3 is TGTGCCAGCTCCCACACAAGCACAGATACGCAGTATTTT. This gives the protein CASSHTSTDTQYF. Full variable domain (remainder filled in from reference TRBV18 and TRBJ2-3): NAGVMQNPRHLVRRRGQEARLRCSPMKGHSHVYWYRQLPEEGLKFMVYLQKENIIDESGMPKERFSAEFPKEGPSILRIQQVVRGDSAAYFCASSHTSTDTQYFGPGTRLTVL.

The chain employs TRBV10-3 and TRBJ1-5, with a tentative D call TRBD1 (6 bases). Germline CDR1 and CDR2: ENHRY and SYGVKD. CDR3 length: 14 residues. Trimming removed 3 bases from V and 4 bases from J, with 10 bases in between. The CDR3 DNA follows: TGTGCCATCAGTGACGGGACACCTAATCAGCCCCAGCATTTT. Translated, it gives CAISDGTPNQPQHF.

This clone was observed once. The chain couples TRBV5-1 to TRBJ2-2, with 10 bases fitting TRBD2. The CDR3 runs 14 residues. With 1 base clipped from V and 6 bases from J, the junction kept 0 bases outside the gene matches. Germline assignment: CDR1 SGHRS and CDR2 YFSETQ. CDR3 sequence (DNA): TGCGCCAGCAGCTTGACTAGCGGGGCCGGGGAGCTGTTTTTT. This sequence encodes CASSLTSGAGELFF.

The chain links TRBV11-2 to TRBJ2-2; no clear D gene. Trimming took 2 bases from V and 3 from J, leaving 4 bases between them. Looked up from germline, CDR1 is SGHAT and CDR2 is FQNNGV. The CDR3 length is 13 residues. Here the CDR3 DNA reads TGTGCCAGCAGCTTATCTCACACCGGGGAGCTGTTTTTT. It translates to CASSLSHTGELFF. Complete variable domain (other parts from reference TRBV11-2 and TRBJ2-2): EAGVAQSPRYKIIEKRQSVAFWCNPISGHATLYWYQQILGQGPKLLIQFQNNGVVDDSQLPKDRFSAERLKGVDSTLKIQPAKLEDSAVYLCASSLSHTGELFFGEGSRLTVL.

The chain has TRBV15 and TRBJ2-1; no reliable D call. This CDR3 is 13 amino acids long. Germline CDR1 reads LNHNV; CDR2 reads YYDKDF (reference sequence). Trimming took off 1 base at V and 4 bases at J, with 5 bases between the two ends. The DNA for the CDR3 is TGTGCCACCAGCAGAGTCTCTTACAATGAGCAGTTCTTC. This gives the protein CATSRVSYNEQFF.

The table lists this clone with a few counts. The chain combines TRBV2 with TRBJ1-4, with D perhaps TRBD1 (5 bases). The V end was cut by 7 bases, the J end by 8 bases, with 23 bases between. CDR1 and CDR2 from the germline V gene are SNHLY and FYNNEI. The CDR3 has 16 amino acids. Here the CDR3 reads CASTRSGLTGGEKLFF. In DNA form, the CDR3 reads TGTGCCAGCACCCGGTCGGGGCTAACGGGAGGCGAAAAACTGTTTTTT.

The chain uses TRBV5-4 and TRBJ2-1; 9 bases agree with TRBD2. Unmatched junction bases numbered 11, after V lost 4 bases and J lost 9 bases. Germline V gives CDR1 SGHNT, CDR2 YYREEE (reference sequence). This CDR3 comprises 15 residues. Here the CDR3 reads CASSAPLAGMGEQFF. DNA for the CDR3: TGTGCCAGCAGCGCCCCCCTAGCGGGGATGGGTGAGCAGTTCTTC.

The V call is TRBV5-6, the J call TRBJ2-1, with D uncertain. The CDR3 consists of 14 residues. V lost 0 bases and J lost 4, with 8 bases in between. Germline CDR1 SGHDT, CDR2 YYEEEE. Here the CDR3 reads CASSLGSGYNEQFF. In DNA, the CDR3 is TGTGCCAGCAGCTTGGGGTCGGGTTACAATGAGCAGTTCTTC.